The rows below give T cell receptor beta chains drawn from one sample of a study of vaccination effects on CD4 cells after COVID-19. TCRdb's table, derived via immunoSEQ multiplex PCR, lists solely in-frame clones and lacks some. The sample includes around 69,000 clones, 74% of them seen just once. No antigen has been identified for these receptors. The sample in question was CD4+ T cells from PBMCs cultured with HCoV-229E spike peptides, obtained after COVID-19 vaccination. All receptors come from a human donor who received a COVID-19 vaccine. CDR3s include the opening cysteine and the closing phenylalanine or tryptophan. The D gene is left open where the match is weak. Not all rows give a size; the values are once, few, many and, for expanded clones, a class.

>TRBD1|TRBJ2-1|TRBV19|-
TGTGCCAGTAGTATCGGGACAGGGTTTTATGTTGAGCAGTTCTTC
CASSIGTGFYVEQFF
>-|TRBJ1-1|TRBV5-1|few
TGCGCCAGCAGCCCGATGGGAGGAAGTAACACTGAAGCTTTCTTT
CASSPMGGSNTEAFF
>-|TRBJ1-4|TRBV11-2|-
TGTGCCAGCAGCCTGGGGGGTTTATCTGAAAAACTGTTTTTT
CASSLGGLSEKLFF
>-|TRBJ1-2|TRBV19|-
TGTGCCAGTAGTGTCGGGGTTAACTATGGCTACACCTTC
CASSVGVNYGYTF
>-|TRBJ1-5|TRBV19|-
TGTGCCAGTAGTATAGGCCGACAGACCACTCAGCCCCAGCATTTT
CASSIGRQTTQPQHF
>-|TRBJ1-2|TRBV9|-
TGTGCCAGCAGCGTAGGGATTTCTAACTATGGCTACACCTTC
CASSVGISNYGYTF
>-|TRBJ1-5|TRBV6-6|-
TGTGCCAGCAGTTACATGGGGGGTGTTAGCAATCAGCCCCAGCATTTT
CASSYMGGVSNQPQHF
>-|TRBJ2-3|TRBV7-2|-
TGTGCCAGCAGCTTAACCTACACTAGCACAGATACGCAGTATTTT
CASSLTYTSTDTQYF
>TRBD1|TRBJ1-1|TRBV2|-
TGTGCCAGCAGCACAGGGGGCCTTACTGAAGCTTTCTTT
CASSTGGLTEAFF
>-|TRBJ2-1|TRBV18|once
TGTGCCAGCTCCCAACAGGGAGGTTCCTACAATGAGCAGTTCTTC
CASSQQGGSYNEQFF
>-|TRBJ1-5|TRBV15|few
TGTGCCACCAGCAGAGATCTTCTGCAGCCCCAGCATTTT
CATSRDLLQPQHF
>TRBD1|TRBJ1-2|TRBV28|few
TGTGCCATTACAGGGGGCGAATATGGCTACACCTTC
CAITGGEYGYTF
>-|TRBJ2-3|TRBV11-2|-
TGTGCCAGCAGCGCACATTGGACTACGGAGAAAGATACGCAGTATTTT
CASSAHWTTEKDTQYF
>-|TRBJ1-4|TRBV23-1|-
TGCGCCAGCAGTCAACGGTATACACAGAGACCTAATGAAAAACTGTTTTTT
CASSQRYTQRPNEKLFF
>-|TRBJ1-4|TRBV29-1|few
TGCAGCGTAGGGGACACGCGTAATGAAAAACTGTTTTTT
CSVGDTRNEKLFF
>-|TRBJ1-2|TRBV18|-
TGTGCCAGCTCACCCCGGGACATCGGCTATGGCTACACCTTC
CASSPRDIGYGYTF
>-|TRBJ2-1|TRBV2|-
TGTGCCAGCCGCTTGGGGGCTAACAATGAGCAGTTCTTC
CASRLGANNEQFF
>TRBD1|TRBJ1-4|TRBV6-2/TRBV6-3|-
TGTGCCAGCAGCCGGGACAGGGTGATGAAAAAACTGTTTTTT
CASSRDRVMKKLFF
>TRBD1|TRBJ1-5|TRBV5-8|-
TGTGCCAGCAGCTTGGTAGGGACAGGGAATCAGCCCCAGCATTTT
CASSLVGTGNQPQHF
>TRBD1|TRBJ1-2|TRBV6-6|-
TGTGCCAGCAGTTACTCCCAGGGGGGAGTGGTGTACACCTTC
CASSYSQGGVVYTF
>TRBD1|TRBJ1-2|TRBV19|-
TGTGCCAGTAGGTCGACAGGGGGCGCGGGTATCTATGGCTACACCTTC
CASRSTGGAGIYGYTF
>-|TRBJ1-1|TRBV14|-
TGTGCCAGCAGCCAAGCAGGATTGCGACAGATGAACACTGAAGCTTTCTTT
CASSQAGLRQMNTEAFF
>-|TRBJ1-5|TRBV4-3|-
TGCGCCAGCAGCCAAGAATTAGGGCAGTCAGAGGGGAATCAGCCCCAGCATTTT
CASSQELGQSEGNQPQHF
>-|TRBJ1-1|TRBV18|-
TGTGCCAGCTCTTCAAATTGGAACACTGAAGCTTTCTTT
CASSSNWNTEAFF
>TRBD2|TRBJ2-1|TRBV19|-
TGTGCCAGTAGCCACGGGGGGGCCAGCCACAATGAGCAGTTCTTC
CASSHGGASHNEQFF